This T cell receptor beta chain is from a study of response to subunit inactivated influenza vaccine. Study observations and caveats: The authors offered the suggestion that each seasonal influenza vaccination recruits few new T cells.

Ten or more counts support this clonotype. Its matching antigen is unknown. MiXCR, applied by TCRdb to the RT-PCR reads, yields one record per CDR3 protein. The sample includes about 520,000 distinct CDR3 sequences, around 7.9% of them seen just once. This CDR3 is built from 14 residues. CDR1 and CDR2 (germline): LGHDT, YNNKEL (reference sequence). Trimming pared 11 bases from V and 4 bases from J, leaving 20 bases between. The specimen comprised PBMCs from blood, sampled 23 to 25 months after vaccination. The chain combines TRBV3-1 with TRBJ2-5, with D possibly matching TRBD1 (5 bases). This TCR derives from a man between 50 and 69 years old who received an inactivated influenza vaccine. CDR3 residues: CASSFLQGTETQYF. For the CDR3, the DNA is TGTGCCTCTTCCTTCCTCCAGGGTACAGAGACCCAGTACTTC.